A single sample gave rise to the 17 T cell receptor beta chains below, sequenced in a study of identical twins. Each CDR3 protein is one row after TCRdb ran MiXCR on the 5' RACE reads. The table has fewer than 550,000 distinct CDR3 sequences, over 12% seen once. This sample was also put to use in a study of yellow fever vaccine responses in identical twins.

Sample: CD4+ T cells sorted from blood. The receptors come from a woman between 18 and 29 years old in good health.

The DNA for the CDR3 is TGCGCCAGCAGCTTAGGGGACTACCCTTCCTACAATGAGCAGTTCTTC. It codes for CASSLGDYPSYNEQFF. The chain employs TRBV5-1 and TRBJ2-1; 7 bases are a match to TRBD2. CDR1 SGHRS and CDR2 YFSETQ come from the germline V gene. Unmatched junction bases numbered 6, after V lost 2 bases and J lost 1 base. The CDR3 has 16 residues.

This clonotype was seen once. The chain combines TRBV6-2 or TRBV6-3 with TRBJ2-3; D not certain. V gave up 6 bases and J gave up 7 bases, with 5 bases separating them. The CDR3 length is 10 residues. From germline, CDR1 is MNHEY and CDR2 SVGEGT. The CDR3 protein is CASSHHTQYF. CDR3 coding DNA: TGTGCCAGCAGCCACCATACGCAGTATTTT.

In its sample, this clonotype was seen a few times. This chain connects TRBV12-3 or TRBV12-4 to TRBJ2-7, with a possible D match to TRBD2 (6 bases). CDR3 length: 13 amino acids. Trimming removed 5 bases from V and 5 bases from J, with 13 bases in between. CDR3: CASSLSGLHEQYV. CDR3 coding DNA: TGTGCCAGCAGTCTGAGCGGGCTCCACGAGCAGTACGTC.

This sequence joins TRBV2 and TRBJ2-5; 8 positions agree with TRBD1. With 2 bases clipped from V and 5 bases from J, the junction kept 10 bases outside the gene matches. The CDR3 sequence is 16 residues long. The germline V gene has CDR1 SNHLY and CDR2 FYNNEI. The CDR3 spells CASSERQGAAAETQYF. CDR3 DNA: TGTGCCAGCAGTGAACGGCAGGGGGCGGCGGCGGAGACCCAGTACTTC. The full variable domain, completed using reference TRBV2 and TRBJ2-5, is EPEVTQTPSHQVTQMGQEVILRCVPISNHLYFYWYRQILGQKVEFLVSFYNNEISEKSEIFDDQFSVERPDGSNFTLKIRSTKLEDSAMYFCASSERQGAAAETQYFGPGTRLLVL.

The table lists this clonotype with a few counts. The CDR3 sequence: CASSLASRGGVTEAFF. CDR3 bases: TGTGCCAGCAGCTTAGCGTCGAGAGGGGGTGTCACTGAAGCTTTCTTT. The chain recombines TRBV7-6 with TRBJ1-1; maybe TRBD1 (6 bases). Looked up from germline, CDR1 is SGHVS and CDR2 is FNYEAQ. V was trimmed by 0 bases and J by 4 bases, leaving 15 bases between them. The CDR3 length is 16 residues. The whole variable domain, remainder taken from reference TRBV7-6 and TRBJ1-1, is GAGVSQSPRYKVTKRGQDVALRCDPISGHVSLYWYRQALGQGPEFLTYFNYEAQQDKSGLPNDRFSAERPEGSISTLTIQRTEQRDSAMYRCASSLASRGGVTEAFFGQGTRLTVV.

The chain recombines TRBV4-2 with TRBJ2-3, with TRBD2 matching 11 bases. V shed 3 bases and J 4 bases; nucleotides not matched to a gene: 6. This CDR3 comprises 16 residues. Looked up from germline, CDR1 is LGHNA and CDR2 is YNFKEQ. CDR3 residues: CASSQASGGSPDTQYF. In nucleotides, the CDR3 is TGTGCCAGCAGCCAGGCTAGCGGGGGGAGCCCAGATACGCAGTATTTT.

In its sample, this clonotype was seen many times. CDR3 sequence reads: CATSAAATGELFF. For the CDR3, the DNA is TGTGCCACCAGTGCAGCAGCCACCGGGGAGCTGTTTTTT. This chain connects TRBV24-1 to TRBJ2-2, with D hard to call. This CDR3 has 13 residues. Germline V gene sequence: CDR1 KGHDR, CDR2 SFDVKD. V lost 5 bases to trimming and J lost 4 bases, with 7 bases between them.

J is TRBJ2-4 and V is TRBV12-3 or TRBV12-4; 7 positions match TRBD1. With 5 bases clipped from V and 0 bases from J, the junction kept 10 bases outside the gene matches. The CDR3 has 17 amino acids. CDR3 sequence (DNA): TGTGCCAGCAGTCTCCCCTGGACAGGCCCAGCCAAAAACATTCAGTACTTC. Translated, it gives CASSLPWTGPAKNIQYF.

The chain carries TRBV7-6 and TRBJ1-1, with TRBD1 as a possible D gene (5 bases). The V and J ends lost 2 bases and 2 bases respectively, with 15 bases between them. Germline V gene lookup returns CDR1 SGHVS and CDR2 FNYEAQ. The length of the CDR3 is 16 residues. The CDR3 DNA reads TGTGCCAGCAGCTTACTGGGAGAGGGACCAAACACTGAAGCTTTCTTT. It is translated as CASSLLGEGPNTEAFF.

The chain uses TRBV28 and TRBJ1-4, with unresolved D. The germline CDR1 and CDR2 sequences are MDHEN and SYDVKM. The CDR3 is 14 residues long. V was pared by 3 bases and J by 3 bases, with 8 bases between. CDR3 residues: CASSLRPPNEKLFF. The CDR3, as DNA: TGTGCCAGCAGTTTGCGGCCTCCTAATGAAAAACTGTTTTTT.

The V call is TRBV28, the J call TRBJ2-7; TRBD1 matches 8 bases. Germline V gene lookup returns CDR1 MDHEN and CDR2 SYDVKM. CDR3 length: 14 amino acids. The V gene end was trimmed by 2 bases and the J gene end by 4 bases; junction bases not matched to a gene: 4. CDR3 sequence (DNA): TGTGCCAGCAGTTTAGTTAGACAGGGGTACGAGCAGTACGTC. This translates into CASSLVRQGYEQYV.

This clonotype has only a few counts. CDR3 residues: CASSVASSGHYYEQYF. The CDR3 region has the DNA TGTGCCAGCAGTGTGGCGTCTAGCGGACACTACTACGAGCAGTACTTC. The rearrangement links TRBV6-1 to TRBJ2-7; 7 bases are a match to TRBD2. The length of the CDR3 is 16 residues. Trimming cost V 4 bases and J 3 bases; bases outside gene matches: 12. Germline CDR1 is MNHNS and CDR2 is SASEGT.

The chain carries TRBV28 and TRBJ1-1; no clear D gene. The germline V gene has CDR1 MDHEN and CDR2 SYDVKM. Trimming left V 3 bases short and J 5 bases short, with 19 bases between. This CDR3 region has 16 residues. The CDR3 reads CASSLTSTGFPTEAFF. The CDR3 DNA reads TGTGCCAGCAGTTTGACCTCTACCGGGTTCCCAACTGAAGCTTTCTTT.

J is TRBJ2-7 and V is TRBV5-1, with D possibly being TRBD2 (5 bases). CDR1 is SGHRS and CDR2 is YFSETQ in the germline V gene. The V gene lost 3 bases and the J gene lost 3 bases, with 19 bases spanning the gap. The CDR3 consists of 16 residues. The chain's CDR3 is CASSSAGGYDFYEQYF. In DNA form, the CDR3 reads TGCGCCAGCAGCTCCGCCGGCGGGTACGACTTCTACGAGCAGTACTTC.

This chain joins TRBV5-1 and TRBJ2-1; perhaps TRBD1 as D (6 bases). CDR3 length equals 16 residues. V was trimmed by 2 bases and J by 0 bases, leaving 12 bases between them. Germline V gene data show CDR1 as SGHRS and CDR2 as YFSETQ. CDR3 nucleotide sequence: TGCGCCAGCAGCTTCCCCGACAGGAGCTCCTACAATGAGCAGTTCTTC. It codes for CASSFPDRSSYNEQFF.

About this clonotype itself: Since no conserved phenylalanine or tryptophan closes the CDR3, a read error is the likely cause. The chain uses TRBV2 and TRBJ2-2; tentatively, D is TRBD1 (7 bases). CDR3 size: 16 residues. Germline-derived CDR1 and CDR2 are SNHLY and FYNNEI. V was shortened by 5 bases and J by 6 bases, with 19 bases between the two germline ends. The CDR3 coding sequence is TGTGCCAGCAGTTCCGACAGGGAGGTTTTGGCCGGGGAGCTGTTTCTT. This encodes CASSSDREVLAGELFL.

The rearrangement links TRBV29-1 to TRBJ1-1, with D perhaps TRBD1 (6 bases). The V gene lost 0 bases and the J gene lost 10 bases, with 18 bases spanning the gap. The germline V gene has CDR1 SQVTM and CDR2 ANQGSEA. The length of the CDR3 is 14 residues. CDR3 coding DNA: TGCAGCGTTGAAGATCCAGGAAGACAGGATAGAGCTTTCTTT. It specifies CSVEDPGRQDRAFF.